A selection of T cell receptor beta chains follows, all from one sample in a study of cytomegalovirus exposure and HLA in healthy donors. This table comes from immunoSEQ multiplex PCR, and its TCRdb copy is limited to in-frame clones, with some not included. The sample consists of under 150,000 clones, just over 85% of them appearing once. Sequencing was done on a sample of PBMCs. These receptors originate from a woman under 30 in good health and CMV-seropositive. Each CDR3 is given with its conserved first and last residue. D genes are given only for firm matches. Not all rows give a size; the values are once, few, many and, for expanded clones, a class.

NA	TRBV4-2	NA	TRBJ2-7	TGTGCCAGCAGCCAAGTACAGGGTGGGTCCTACGAGCAGTACTTC	CASSQVQGGSYEQYF
NA	TRBV20-1	NA	TRBJ2-7	TGCAGTGCGCACAGGGTCGGGGAGCAGTACTTC	CSAHRVGEQYF
NA	TRBV6-1	NA	TRBJ2-7	TGTGCCAGCAGTTACGGTTGGGAGCAGTACTTC	CASSYGWEQYF
TRBD2	TRBV9	NA	TRBJ2-1	TGTGCCAGCAGCGTCACCAGCGGGGGCCCTCGAACCCATGAGCAGTTCTTC	CASSVTSGGPRTHEQFF
NA	TRBV30	once	TRBJ2-7	TGTGCCTGGAGTGTATGGGGGGGGCGCGGGAGCTACGAGCAGTACTTC	CAWSVWGGRGSYEQYF
NA	TRBV5-1	NA	TRBJ2-7	TGCGCCAGCAGCTCCAGGTTTACCTACGAGCAGTACTTC	CASSSRFTYEQYF
NA	TRBV7-8	few	TRBJ1-5	TGTGCCAGCAGCTTAGGGGAGGCAAATCAGCCCCAGCATTTT	CASSLGEANQPQHF
NA	TRBV27	few	TRBJ1-6	TGTGCCAGCACCCGTCCAGGGGCGGTTTCACCCCTCCACTTT	CASTRPGAVSPLHF
NA	TRBV23-1	NA	TRBJ2-7	TGCGCCAGCAGGCAAAACTTCCGATCGGGGCAGTACTTC	CASRQNFRSGQYF
TRBD1	TRBV11-3	NA	TRBJ2-2	TGTGCCAGCAGCGAAAACAGGGGGAGAGGAACCGGGGAGCTGTTTTTT	CASSENRGRGTGELFF
TRBD1	TRBV5-4	NA	TRBJ1-1	TGTGCCAGCAGCCCGGGGACAGGGGGAACTGAAGCTTTCTTT	CASSPGTGGTEAFF
NA	TRBV7-2	NA	TRBJ2-5	TGTGCCAGCACCAACTTTGTCAAGACCCAGTACTTC	CASTNFVKTQYF
NA	TRBV19	NA	TRBJ2-5	TGTGCCAGTAGTACCCGGAGGTCGGCTAGCCAAGAGACCCAGTACTTC	CASSTRRSASQETQYF
TRBD1	TRBV6-6	NA	TRBJ1-5	TGTGCCAGCACTAGACAGGGGGGGGTGAATCAGCCCCAGCATTTT	CASTRQGGVNQPQHF
TRBD1	TRBV5-1	NA	TRBJ1-1	TGCGCCAGCAGCCCGGGACAGGGGGCGCGGGGCACTGAAGCTTTCTTT	CASSPGQGARGTEAFF
NA	TRBV28	NA	TRBJ1-6	TGTGCCAGCAGTTTATCGGGGGGGGGAAAGAATTCACCCCTCCACTTT	CASSLSGGGKNSPLHF
NA	TRBV5-1	NA	TRBJ1-1	TGCGCCAGCAGCTTTCTTGACAGACTGAACACTGAAGCTTTCTTT	CASSFLDRLNTEAFF
NA	TRBV6-1	NA	TRBJ1-1	TGTGCCAGCAGTGATGGACAGCGACCGAACACTGAAGCTTTCTTT	CASSDGQRPNTEAFF
TRBD2	TRBV27	NA	TRBJ2-2	TGTGCCAGCAGTTGGGTAGCGGGGTCGAACACCGGGGAGCTGTTTTTT	CASSWVAGSNTGELFF
TRBD1	TRBV18	NA	TRBJ2-1	TGTGCCAGCTCACCGGGACAGGGGTCCTACAATGAGCAGTTCTTC	CASSPGQGSYNEQFF
NA	TRBV2	NA	TRBJ1-2	TGTGCCAGCAGTTATACAGGGAATAGCTATGGCTACACCTTC	CASSYTGNSYGYTF
TRBD1	TRBV5-6	NA	TRBJ1-6	TGTGCCAGCAGCTTAACAGGGACAGACTTTAATTCACCCCTCCACTTT	CASSLTGTDFNSPLHF
NA	TRBV14	NA	TRBJ2-1	TGTGCCAGCAGCCTTTTCGGTGATGAGCAGTTCTTC	CASSLFGDEQFF
TRBD2	TRBV7-2	once	TRBJ2-5	TGTGCCAGCAGCCCTAGCGGGGGAGAGACCCAGTACTTC	CASSPSGGETQYF
NA	TRBV11-3	once	TRBJ1-1	TGTGCCAGCAGCTCGGGGGGCACTGAAGCTTTCTTT	CASSSGGTEAFF
NA	TRBV2	NA	TRBJ1-1	TGTGCCAGCAGTCGACAGGTAATTAACACTGAAGCTTTCTTT	CASSRQVINTEAFF
NA	TRBV6-6	NA	TRBJ1-5	TGTGCCAGCAGTTATGTGGGGCCGGATCAGCCCCAGCATTTT	CASSYVGPDQPQHF
NA	TRBV29-1	NA	TRBJ1-2	TGCAGCGTTGATCAGGGCGGCTATGGCTACACCTTC	CSVDQGGYGYTF
TRBD1	TRBV5-6	NA	TRBJ1-2	TGTGCCAGCAGCTTAGCAGGGGGCAGTGGCTACACCTTC	CASSLAGGSGYTF
TRBD2	TRBV18	NA	TRBJ2-7	TGTGCCAGCTCACCACCCTCACTAGCGGGGAGCGACGAGCAGTACTTC	CASSPPSLAGSDEQYF
NA	TRBV5-4	few	TRBJ2-2	TGTGCCAGCAGCTTGGATACCCGACAGGCGAACACCGGGGAGCTGTTTTTT	CASSLDTRQANTGELFF
NA	TRBV2	NA	TRBJ2-7	TGTGCCAGCAGTGCGGGAGTGATCTCCTACGAGCAGTACTTC	CASSAGVISYEQYF
TRBD1	TRBV5-1	NA	TRBJ2-1	TGCGCCAGCTGGACAGGGGGCCAGTCCTACAATGAGCAGTTCTTC	CASWTGGQSYNEQFF
NA	TRBV20-1	NA	TRBJ1-2	TGCAGTGTAGCGTATGGCTACACCTTC	CSVAYGYTF
NA	TRBV5-6	once	TRBJ2-2	TGTGCCAGCAGCTGGGAGGCGGGGAGAGGGTCCGGGGAGCTGTTTTTT	CASSWEAGRGSGELFF
TRBD1	TRBV6-1	NA	TRBJ1-2	TGTGCCAGCAGCGGGACAGGGGCTATCGGCTACACCTTC	CASSGTGAIGYTF
NA	TRBV6-6	NA	TRBJ2-7	TGTGCCAGCAGTTACTCGAGACAGACTAGCTCCTACGAGCAGTACTTC	CASSYSRQTSSYEQYF
NA	TRBV28	NA	TRBJ2-2	TGTGCCAGCAGTTTAGGGGGGATCTCGAACACCGGGGAGCTGTTTTTT	CASSLGGISNTGELFF
NA	TRBV4-1	NA	TRBJ1-1	TGCGCCAGCAGCCGGGAGGGGGTTACTGAAGCTTTCTTT	CASSREGVTEAFF
NA	TRBV6-1	NA	TRBJ2-1	TGTGCCAGCGACAGAAACTCCTACAATGAGCAGTTCTTC	CASDRNSYNEQFF
TRBD2	TRBV6-1	few	TRBJ2-5	TGTGCCAGCAGTGGTCGAAGCGGGGGGGCGTGGGAGACCCAGTACTTC	CASSGRSGGAWETQYF
TRBD1	TRBV27	NA	TRBJ1-2	TGTGCCAGCAGTTTAAAGGGGGCCAGGGGCTACACCTTC	CASSLKGARGYTF
NA	TRBV5-6	NA	TRBJ2-7	TGTGCCAGCAGCTTGGCCGCGTCTAGCTACGAGCAGTACTTC	CASSLAASSYEQYF
TRBD1	TRBV7-9	NA	TRBJ1-6	TGTGCCAGCAGCTTTGTGGGGACAGTAAATTCACCCCTCCACTTT	CASSFVGTVNSPLHF
NA	TRBV28	NA	TRBJ1-3	TGTGCCAGCAGTTTGCCCATCAGCACCATATATTTT	CASSLPISTIYF
NA	TRBV7-9	few	TRBJ1-6	TGTGCCAGCAATCATAAGTCTGGCAGGGCGGATTCACCCCTCCACTTT	CASNHKSGRADSPLHF
NA	TRBV5-1	NA	TRBJ1-2	TGCGCCAGCAGCTCCAGGTCAGGACAGACAAACTATGGCTACACCTTC	CASSSRSGQTNYGYTF
NA	TRBV29-1	NA	TRBJ1-3	TGCAGCGTTGGACAGAGCTCTGGAAACACCATATATTTT	CSVGQSSGNTIYF
NA	TRBV6-5	once	TRBJ1-5	TGTGCCAGCAGCGAGAGGACAGCCGATCAGCCCCAGCATTTT	CASSERTADQPQHF
TRBD2	TRBV10-3	NA	TRBJ2-2	TGTGCCATCTTGTTGGCGGGGGGACCAAACACCGGGGAGCTGTTTTTT	CAILLAGGPNTGELFF
TRBD1	TRBV7-8	NA	TRBJ1-6	TGTGCCACCCGACAGGGTTCCGCTAATTCACCCCTCCACTTT	CATRQGSANSPLHF
TRBD2	TRBV7-3	NA	TRBJ2-1	TGTGCCAGCAGCTTGACTAGCGGCCACAATGAGCAGTTCTTC	CASSLTSGHNEQFF
NA	TRBV25-1	NA	TRBJ1-3	TGTGCCAGCAGTGAAGGCACATACTCTGGAAACACCATATATTTT	CASSEGTYSGNTIYF
NA	TRBV11-2	NA	TRBJ1-5	TGTGCCAGCAGCTTTGAACTCAATCAGCCCCAGCATTTT	CASSFELNQPQHF
NA	TRBV27	NA	TRBJ1-1	TGTGCCAGCAGGACAGTGAACACTGAAGCTTTCTTT	CASRTVNTEAFF
NA	TRBV21-1	NA	TRBJ2-5	TGTGCCAGCACCTCGGGGAGAGGAGGAGGGGTGGAGACCCAGTACTTC	CASTSGRGGGVETQYF
TRBD1	TRBV5-4	NA	TRBJ1-1	TGTGCCAGCAGGACTGGAGAGGGGGCAGGCACTGAAGCTTTCTTT	CASRTGEGAGTEAFF
NA	TRBV30	NA	TRBJ2-5	TGTGCCTGGAGTTGGGGCAGCCTGGGGACCCAGTACTTC	CAWSWGSLGTQYF
NA	TRBV4-3	NA	TRBJ1-1	TGCGCCAGCAGCCAAGATGGCGGGGGGGACACTGAAGCTTTCTTT	CASSQDGGGDTEAFF